This TCR beta chain comes out of a study of blood T cell repertoires in COVID-19. Study background: Researchers got acute and convalescent COVID-19 samples from the United States, Italy and Spain. T cells, B-cell-depleted T cells, or PBMCs supplied cDNA or gDNA.

Authors' data handling: Amplified reference gene primers provided the basis for estimating nucleated cell counts. Some clones are missing from TCRdb's copy, which holds only in-frame ones; the method was immunoSEQ multiplex PCR. D and trimming were read from the DNA, whereas the V and J calls and clone size are those reported in that table. The sample carries 58,000 or so clones, about 73% recorded once. The clonotype originates from a woman at least 80 years old with acute or convalescent COVID-19. The sample was peripheral blood.

The CDR3 spells CASSREVLAGDEQYF. The CDR3 coding sequence is TGTGCCAGCTCACGGGAGGTACTAGCGGGAGACGAGCAGTACTTC. V usage is TRBV18 and J usage is TRBJ2-7; 11 bases are a match to TRBD2. Trimming took 4 bases from V and 5 from J; bases not matched to a gene: 7. This CDR3 comprises 15 residues. The germline V gene encodes CDR1 KGHSH and CDR2 LQKENI.